This T cell receptor (beta chain) comes out of a study of T cell responses to AZD1222 COVID-19 vaccine. Study-level findings and limits: A mostly white British donor set with more females was recruited, and clonal diversity was possibly underestimated. Across the whole spike, CD4 TCRs peaked at regions 160-218 and 743-854.

V was trimmed by 4 bases and J by 0 bases, leaving 10 bases between them. Germline V gene sequence: CDR1 LGHDT, CDR2 YNNKEL (reference sequence). The CDR3 runs 15 residues. TCRdb's copy holds only in-frame clones and misses some; the assay was immunoSEQ multiplex PCR. Of more than 95,000 clones in the sample, approximately 84% were seen once. With regard to this clone: Its antigen remains unidentified.

The receptor was isolated from an adult in good health. V and J are TRBV3-1 (or the pseudogene TRBV3-2) and TRBJ2-1, with D possibly being TRBD2 (6 bases). The material was peripheral blood, obtained on day 0 of AZD1222 vaccination. CDR3 amino acids: CASSLADGSYNEQFF. CDR3 nucleotides: TGTGCCAGCAGCCTAGCGGACGGCTCCTACAATGAGCAGTTCTTC.